This TCR beta chain is drawn from a study of T cell responses to AZD1222 COVID-19 vaccine. This clone was observed a single time. The table came from immunoSEQ multiplex PCR; TCRdb's copy has only in-frame clones and leaves some out. The table has around 170,000 clones, around nine tenths seen once. V dropped 3 bases and J dropped 6; count of bases not matched to a gene: 9. CDR3 length equals 15 residues. Germline assignment: CDR1 KGHSH and CDR2 LQKENI. This rearrangement joins TRBV18 to TRBJ2-7; 9 positions agree with TRBD1. This TCR was recovered from an adult who received the AZD1222 COVID-19 vaccine. The sample consisted of peripheral blood, taken 28 days after the second AZD1222 dose. This CDR3 is CASSPLPGQGSEQYF. The CDR3 nucleotides are TGTGCCAGCTCACCTCTACCGGGACAGGGAAGCGAGCAGTACTTC. The entire variable domain, with the rest obtained from reference TRBV18 and TRBJ2-7, is as follows: NAGVMQNPRHLVRRRGQEARLRCSPMKGHSHVYWYRQLPEEGLKFMVYLQKENIIDESGMPKERFSAEFPKEGPSILRIQQVVRGDSAAYFCASSPLPGQGSEQYFGPGTRLTVT.